The 19 T cell receptor beta chains below were found in one sample sequenced in a study of cytomegalovirus exposure and HLA in healthy donors. This PCR relied on a set of 60 Vbeta primers and 13 Jbeta primers. TCRdb's copy holds only in-frame clones and misses some; the assay was immunoSEQ multiplex PCR. The sample has some 110,000 clones, roughly 81% seen once. The specimen was PBMCs. These receptors were collected from a woman in her twenties or thirties in good health and CMV-seronegative.

The chain has TRBV7-2 and TRBJ1-4; D call uncertain. The CDR3 runs to 14 residues. Germline CDR1 SGHTA, CDR2 FQGNSA. Deletions cut 5 bases from V and 1 base from J, with 8 bases between. The CDR3 loop reads CASSPYRTNEKLFF. In nucleotides, the CDR3 is TGTGCCAGCAGCCCGTACAGAACTAATGAAAAACTGTTTTTT.

The V gene is TRBV28, the J gene TRBJ2-1; D is ambiguous. From germline, CDR1 is MDHEN and CDR2 SYDVKM. This CDR3 is 11 amino acids long. With 8 bases removed from V and 13 bases from J, the gap between germline ends came to 15 bases. CDR3 coding DNA: TGTGCCAGCTCCACGCAGGTTTATCAGTTCTTC. This translates into CASSTQVYQFF.

This chain joins TRBV7-9 and TRBJ2-1, with D unresolved. There are 14 residues in the CDR3. Germline CDR1 and CDR2: SEHNR and FQNEAQ (reference sequence). With 4 bases removed from V and 0 bases from J, the gap between germline ends came to 7 bases. The CDR3: CASSSLFSYNEQFF. CDR3 sequence (DNA): TGTGCCAGCAGCTCCCTTTTCTCCTACAATGAGCAGTTCTTC.

The CDR3, as DNA: TGTGCCAGCAGTTACTTCAGGGGCTCTTCCTACGAGCAGTACTTC. The encoded protein is CASSYFRGSSYEQYF. The V call is TRBV6-5, the J call TRBJ2-7; TRBD1 is a possible D gene (6 bases). V dropped 1 base and J dropped 1 base, with 11 bases sitting between them. The germline V gene encodes CDR1 MNHEY and CDR2 SVGAGI. The CDR3 is 15 amino acids.

This sequence joins TRBV27 and TRBJ1-3; maybe TRBD1 (6 bases). The CDR3 extends over 19 amino acids. Germline CDR1 MNHEY, CDR2 SMNVEV (reference sequence). V dropped 3 bases and J dropped 0 bases, with 21 bases sitting between them. The CDR3 sequence is CASSFRIPTGLSSGNTIYF. DNA of the CDR3: TGTGCCAGCAGTTTTCGAATTCCGACAGGACTGAGCTCTGGAAACACCATATATTTT.

This rearrangement joins TRBV7-9 to TRBJ1-1; 8 bases align to TRBD1. V was clipped by 5 bases and J by 0 bases; unmatched bases: 8. The length of the CDR3 is 16 residues. Germline values: CDR1 SEHNR, CDR2 FQNEAQ (reference sequence). The CDR3 nucleotides read TGTGCCAGCAGCGCGAGGACAGGGTCTATGAACACTGAAGCTTTCTTT. This encodes CASSARTGSMNTEAFF.

The chain couples TRBV30 to TRBJ1-1, with 8 nucleotides matching TRBD1. Per the germline V gene, CDR1 is GTSNPN and CDR2 is SVGIG (reference sequence). After removal of 4 bases from V and 5 bases from J, the junction contained 6 bases not matched to a gene. The CDR3 extends over 13 amino acids. CDR3 in amino acids: CAWITGGGTEAFF. The DNA of the CDR3 is TGTGCCTGGATTACAGGGGGGGGGACTGAAGCTTTCTTT.

The V gene is TRBV4-1, the J gene TRBJ1-2, with TRBD1 matching over 8 bases. Germline lookup yields CDR1 MGHRA and CDR2 YSYEKL. V lost 3 bases, J lost 6 bases, and 6 bases stayed unmatched. This CDR3 contains 14 residues. This CDR3 is CASSHSDRGNGYTF. DNA for the CDR3: TGCGCCAGCAGCCATAGCGACAGGGGTAATGGCTACACCTTC.

The chain joins TRBV7-9 to TRBJ1-2; 7 nucleotides agree with TRBD1. The CDR3 is 15 residues long. Trimming at V came to 5 bases and at J to 5 bases, leaving 11 bases not matched to a gene. The germline V gene has CDR1 SEHNR and CDR2 FQNEAQ (reference sequence). In DNA form, the CDR3 reads TGTGCCAGCAGCCGAGGACAGGAAGGGGCATATGGCTACACCTTC. Its protein product is CASSRGQEGAYGYTF.

This clone was recorded only once. This rearrangement joins TRBV5-4 to TRBJ2-3, with D perhaps TRBD2 (5 bases). Trimming pared 2 bases from V and 1 base from J, leaving 11 bases between. CDR1 and CDR2 (germline): SGHNT, YYREEE (reference sequence). The CDR3 runs to 15 residues. The CDR3 DNA reads TGTGCCAGCAGCTTAAGCGGCTCCCGCACAGATACGCAGTATTTT. It specifies CASSLSGSRTDTQYF.

The chain joins TRBV4-3 to TRBJ1-2; a possible D gene is TRBD1 (5 bases). The germline CDR1 and CDR2 sequences are LGHNA and YSLEER. V was trimmed by 4 bases and J by 4 bases, leaving 16 bases between them. The CDR3 length is 15 residues. CDR3 in amino acids: CASSRASTVLYGYTF. CDR3 nucleotides: TGCGCCAGCAGCCGAGCTTCGACAGTACTCTATGGCTACACCTTC.

CDR3 bases: TGCGCCAGCAGCTTGTTACATCAGAACACCGGGGAGCTGTTTTTT. Translation gives CASSLLHQNTGELFF. The chain is built from TRBV5-1 and TRBJ2-2; no clear D gene. Trimming pared 1 base from V and 1 base from J, leaving 8 bases between. The CDR3 runs 15 residues. Per the germline V gene, CDR1 is SGHRS and CDR2 is YFSETQ.

The chain joins TRBV5-1 to TRBJ2-7; 9 nucleotides align to TRBD2. The CDR3 consists of 17 residues. V gave up 5 bases and J gave up 2 bases; unmatched junction bases: 14. CDR1 SGHRS and CDR2 YFSETQ come from the germline V gene. The CDR3 loop is CASRRRASGVGTYEQYF. The CDR3 DNA sequence: TGCGCCAGCAGACGTCGGGCTAGCGGGGTAGGAACCTACGAGCAGTACTTC.

The rearrangement joins TRBV5-5 to TRBJ1-5; D is perhaps TRBD1 (6 bases). The CDR3 extends over 15 amino acids. Trimming cost V 2 bases and J 6 bases, with 15 bases left between them. Per germline, CDR1 SGHKS and CDR2 YYEKEE (reference sequence). CDR3 loop: CASSLLGAESQPQHF. Here the CDR3 DNA reads TGTGCCAGCAGCTTATTGGGGGCGGAGAGTCAGCCCCAGCATTTT.

Regarding this clone: The same CDR3 also results from other DNA sequences found in this sample. The chain combines TRBV18 with TRBJ2-3; 7 bases fit TRBD2. The CDR3 spans 13 residues. V was clipped by 5 bases and J by 3 bases; unmatched bases: 2. Germline loops: CDR1 KGHSH, CDR2 LQKENI. In DNA, the CDR3 is TGTGCCAGCTCAAACGGGGGGACAGATACGCAGTATTTT. Translating gives CASSNGGTDTQYF.

The chain uses TRBV5-1 and TRBJ1-2; TRBD1 might be the D (5 bases). The CDR3 runs to 14 residues. Trimming removed 3 bases from V and 0 bases from J, with 9 bases in between. Germline V gene sequence: CDR1 SGHRS, CDR2 YFSETQ. The CDR3 sequence is CASSYQGANYGYTF. CDR3 nucleotides: TGCGCCAGCAGCTACCAGGGCGCTAACTATGGCTACACCTTC.

Remarks on this clone: At the DNA level, this CDR3 is encoded by other sequences in the same sample as well. This rearrangement joins TRBV27 to TRBJ1-1; TRBD1 matches 7 bases. The germline CDR1 and CDR2 sequences are MNHEY and SMNVEV (reference sequence). The CDR3 has 16 amino acids. V dropped 4 bases and J dropped 1; count of bases not matched to a gene: 9. The CDR3 sequence: CASSSATGRTNTEAFF. The CDR3 bases are TGTGCCAGCAGTTCCGCGACAGGGAGGACGAACACTGAAGCTTTCTTT.

This clone was seen a handful of times. The CDR3 here is CASSLSPPGTDNEQYF. The CDR3 DNA is TGTGCCAGCAGTTTATCCCCACCCGGGACAGATAACGAGCAGTACTTC. V usage is TRBV7-3 and J usage is TRBJ2-7; 7 bases are a match to TRBD1. V was pared by 6 bases and J by 5 bases, with 16 bases of the junction left unmatched. CDR1 and CDR2 (germline): SGHTA, FQGTGA. The CDR3 consists of 16 residues. The full variable domain, with the rest looked up from reference TRBV7-3 and TRBJ2-7, is GAGVSQTPSNKVTEKGKYVELRCDPISGHTALYWYRQSLGQGPEFLIYFQGTGAADDSGLPNDRFFAVRPEGSVSTLKIQRTERGDSAVYLCASSLSPPGTDNEQYFGPGTRLTVT.

J is TRBJ2-5 and V is TRBV4-3; 7 nucleotides align to TRBD1. The CDR3 extends over 15 amino acids. J gave up 7 bases and V 5 bases, and 13 bases lay outside the gene matches. Per the germline V gene, CDR1 is LGHNA and CDR2 is YSLEER. The CDR3 sequence: CASSSARGHRGTQYF. The CDR3 region has the DNA TGCGCCAGCAGCAGTGCACGGGGCCACAGGGGGACCCAGTACTTC.